The source of this TCR beta chain is a study of T-cell reconstitution after alpha-beta-depleted transplantation in children (dated by TCRdb to 2015 to 2016). General notes on the study: Using TCR repertoire profiling, the study quantitatively followed how T-cell immune reconstitution unfolded in children after TCRalphabeta/CD19-depleted allogeneic hematopoietic cell transplantation.

Taken from cysteine to phenylalanine, the CDR3 has 13 residues. Only the CDR3 part of the read is kept: 39 bases, read in frame from the first base. CDR1 and CDR2, per the germline V gene (reference sequence), are DFQATT and SNEGSKA. Ends trimmed: V by 6 bases, J by 6 bases; bases unmatched to a gene: 7. Receptor libraries were prepared by PCR. TCRdb shows the sequencer as Illumina HiSeq 2500. TCR libraries were prepared with molecular barcoding, using unique molecular identifiers to normalize TCRbeta repertoire quantification. TCRdb reprocessed the public reads (quality trimming at Q25 with fastp, clone calling with MiXCR) and kept in-frame beta chains. Rows are combined by CDR3 protein, so each entry shows the most common genes and DNA. The sample table contains about 22,000 distinct CDR3 sequences; only one count was recorded for about a tenth of them. The top ten clonotypes cover roughly 25% of the sample.

There are many counts of this clonotype. Which antigen it targets is not known. Base quality data are lacking; no much larger clone is found one base away. The origin of this receptor is a human donor who donated a stem cell graft to a child with chronic granulomatous disease. Sequencing used PBMCs from the stem cell graft donor, obtained from the stem cell graft. The rearrangement combines TRBV20-1 with TRBJ1-2; 10 bases in the junction line up with TRBD1. Here is the DNA: TGCAGTGCCCGGGACAGGGGAGAGGATGGCTACACCTTC. It translates as CSARDRGEDGYTF.